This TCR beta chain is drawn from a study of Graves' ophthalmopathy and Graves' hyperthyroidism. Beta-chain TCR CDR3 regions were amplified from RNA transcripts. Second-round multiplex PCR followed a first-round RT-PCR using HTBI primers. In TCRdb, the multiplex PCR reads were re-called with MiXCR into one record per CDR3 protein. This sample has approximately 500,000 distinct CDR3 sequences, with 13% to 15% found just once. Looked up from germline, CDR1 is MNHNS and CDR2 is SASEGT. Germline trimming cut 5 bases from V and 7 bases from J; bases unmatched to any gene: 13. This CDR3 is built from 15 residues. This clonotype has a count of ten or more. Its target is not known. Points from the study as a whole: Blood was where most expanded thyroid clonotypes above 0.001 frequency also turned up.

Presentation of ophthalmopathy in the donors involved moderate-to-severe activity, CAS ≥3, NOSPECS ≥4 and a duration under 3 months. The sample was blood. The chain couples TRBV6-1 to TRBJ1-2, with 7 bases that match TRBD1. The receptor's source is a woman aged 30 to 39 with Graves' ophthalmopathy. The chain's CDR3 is CASSQDKTGWGGYTF. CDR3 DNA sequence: TGTGCCAGCAGTCAGGATAAGACAGGGTGGGGTGGCTACACCTTC.